The next 14 T cell receptor beta chains were all read from a single sample in a study of regulatory T cells in long-lasting Graves disease. Time point specified: newly diagnosed GD, antithyroid drugs for less than 3 months. PBMC-derived RNA was used for the TCR library. Researchers made TCR beta libraries by using iRepertoire HTBI primers and running Arm-PCR on CDR3 regions. One entry per CDR3 protein results from TCRdb running MiXCR on the multiplex PCR reads. There are 400,000 to 550,000 distinct CDR3 sequences in the sample; around 14% occur only once, and around 15% lies in the top ten. Another study also made use of these data, one on T cells in Graves' hyperthyroidism and ophthalmopathy.

The source was peripheral blood mononuclear cells (PBMCs), collected at new diagnosis, from a patient treated with antithyroid drugs. The receptors stem from a woman under 40 with Graves disease.

The rearrangement links TRBV20-1 to TRBJ1-1, with unresolved D. The CDR3 contains 11 residues. In germline, CDR1 is DFQATT, CDR2 SNEGSKA (reference sequence). Trimming took off 6 bases at V and 11 bases at J, with 16 bases between the two ends. DNA for the CDR3: TGCAGTGCCCTAGGGCGTAACGGCGCTTTCTTT. Translating gives CSALGRNGAFF.

This chain links TRBV4-1 with TRBJ1-1; 9 bases are a match to TRBD1. Germline V CDR1 and CDR2: MGHRA, YSYEKL. After removal of 1 base from V and 3 bases from J, the junction contained 9 bases not matched to a gene. The CDR3 covers 17 residues. This CDR3 reads CASSQGTGVPSDTEAFF. The DNA for the CDR3 is TGCGCCAGCAGCCAAGGGACAGGGGTCCCTAGTGACACTGAAGCTTTCTTT.

The sample holds many counts of this clonotype. The gene calls are TRBV7-9 and TRBJ1-2; no reliable D call. The germline V gene encodes CDR1 SEHNR and CDR2 FQNEAQ (reference sequence). This CDR3 is built from 15 residues. V lost 1 base to trimming and J lost 0 bases, with 9 bases between them. DNA of the CDR3: TGTGCCAGCAGCTTAGAGAGTGGTTCTAACTATGGCTACACCTTC. Protein: CASSLESGSNYGYTF. The variable domain in full, with the rest retrieved from reference TRBV7-9 and TRBJ1-2, is DTGVSQNPRHKITKRGQNVTFRCDPISEHNRLYWYRQTLGQGPEFLTYFQNEAQLEKSRLLSDRFSAERPKGSFSTLEIQRTEQGDSAMYLCASSLESGSNYGYTFGSGTRLTVV.

The chain employs TRBV4-1 and TRBJ2-5; TRBD2 matches at 7 bases. Germline V lookup: CDR1 MGHRA, CDR2 YSYEKL. The CDR3 extends over 19 amino acids. Trimming at V came to 3 bases and at J to 4 bases, leaving 20 bases not matched to a gene. The CDR3 sequence: CASSQQTFGGGKVGETQYF. CDR3 in DNA: TGCGCCAGCAGCCAGCAAACGTTTGGGGGAGGGAAGGTAGGAGAGACCCAGTACTTC.

This clonotype has ten or more counts. The chain has TRBV12-3 or TRBV12-4 and TRBJ1-1; D call uncertain. The CDR3 is 14 amino acids. V lost 1 base to trimming and J lost 0 bases, with 6 bases between them. DNA for the CDR3: TGTGCCAGCAGTTTAGATATGTTGAACACTGAAGCTTTCTTT. This translates into CASSLDMLNTEAFF.

V gene TRBV2 combines with J gene TRBJ2-2; possibly TRBD2 for D (7 bases). CDR1 SNHLY and CDR2 FYNNEI come from the germline V gene. V lost 7 bases and J lost 5, with 14 bases in between. The CDR3 covers 14 residues. In nucleotides, the CDR3 is TGTGCCAGCATGGGGAGGGGGAGGACCGGGGAGCTGTTTTTT. As protein: CASMGRGRTGELFF.

V gene TRBV11-2 combines with J gene TRBJ2-2; TRBD2 matches at 11 bases. V gave up 3 bases and J gave up 5 bases; unmatched junction bases: 8. CDR1 is SGHAT and CDR2 is FQNNGV in the germline V gene. The CDR3 sequence is 17 residues long. CDR3 in amino acids: CASSFTLAGGITGELFF. DNA of the CDR3: TGTGCCAGCAGCTTCACCCTAGCGGGAGGTATTACCGGGGAGCTGTTTTTT.

Worth noting for this clonotype: One base away lies a much larger clone, so this may be a sequencing read error. The chain combines TRBV15 with TRBJ1-2; D not resolved. Per the germline V gene, CDR1 is LNHNV and CDR2 is YYDKDF (reference sequence). The CDR3 loop spans 12 amino acids. In DNA, the CDR3 is TGTGCCACCAGCAGGGATAACCATGGCTACACCTTC. Translating it yields CATSRDNHGYTF.

This chain links TRBV7-4 with TRBJ1-3; perhaps TRBD1 as D (6 bases). V shed 5 bases and J shed 0 bases, with 14 bases lying between them. The CDR3 is made up of 16 amino acids. Germline V gene sequence: CDR1 SGHVT, CDR2 SQSDAQ. CDR3 sequence (DNA): TGTGCCAGCAGCCACAGGGTTAAGAGCTCTGGAAACACCATATATTTT. This sequence encodes CASSHRVKSSGNTIYF.

This clonotype was seen more than once but under ten times. The rearrangement links TRBV10-3 to TRBJ2-4, with a possible D match to TRBD1 (5 bases). The CDR3 has 15 amino acids. Germline V gene data show CDR1 as ENHRY and CDR2 as SYGVKD. The germline V and J ends were trimmed by 3 bases and 9 bases, with 18 bases remaining between them. CDR3 region: CAISDPRQLLGIQYF. DNA for the CDR3: TGTGCCATCAGTGACCCTCGACAGTTGCTGGGCATTCAGTACTTC.

This clonotype has a count of ten or more. V and J are TRBV7-3 and TRBJ2-7; possible D gene TRBD2, 7 bases. CDR1 is SGHTA, CDR2 FQGTGA, per germline. This CDR3 contains 14 residues. Trimming pared 5 bases from V and 2 bases from J, leaving 13 bases between. This CDR3 reads CASSRGGPTYEQYF. CDR3 nucleotides: TGTGCCAGCAGCAGGGGGGGGCCAACCTACGAGCAGTACTTC.

The chain has TRBV6-4 and TRBJ2-6, with no clear D. The ends were cut back, 3 bases at V and 0 bases at J, with 9 bases in the middle. Germline CDR1 reads MRHNA; CDR2 reads SNTAGT. This CDR3 is built from 16 residues. CDR3 coding DNA: TGTGCCAGCAGTGAAGTTGCCCGCTCTGGGGCCAACGTCCTGACTTTC. Translated, it gives CASSEVARSGANVLTF.

This clonotype has a count of ten or more. The chain recombines TRBV20-1 with TRBJ2-7; D remains unclear. Trimming removed 0 bases at V and 2 bases at J, with 8 bases between. The CDR3 contains 13 residues. Germline V gene data show CDR1 as DFQATT and CDR2 as SNEGSKA (reference sequence). CDR3 sequence reads: CSARDARTYEQYF. The DNA for the CDR3 is TGCAGTGCTAGAGACGCTAGAACCTACGAGCAGTACTTC.

CDR3 sequence: CASLPGGWNTEAFF. The CDR3 bases are TGTGCCAGCCTTCCGGGGGGTTGGAACACTGAAGCTTTCTTT. V is TRBV12-3 or TRBV12-4 and J is TRBJ1-1; D may be TRBD1 (5 bases). Trimming shortened V by 8 bases and J by 1 base, and 14 bases separated the two germline ends. The CDR3 runs 14 residues.